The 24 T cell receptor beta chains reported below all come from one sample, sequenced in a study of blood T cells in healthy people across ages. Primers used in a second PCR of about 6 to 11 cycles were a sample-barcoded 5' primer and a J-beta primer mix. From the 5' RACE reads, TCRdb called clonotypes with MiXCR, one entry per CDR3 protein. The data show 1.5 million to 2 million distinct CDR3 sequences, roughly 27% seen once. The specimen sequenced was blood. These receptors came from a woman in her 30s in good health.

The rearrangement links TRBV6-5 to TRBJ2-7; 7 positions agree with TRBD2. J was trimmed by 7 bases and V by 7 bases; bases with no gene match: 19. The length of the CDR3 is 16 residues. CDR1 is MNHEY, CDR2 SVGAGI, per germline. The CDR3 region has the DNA TGTGCCAGCACACGGGCGGGGAGGGTTACCTACAATGAGCAGTACTTC. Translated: CASTRAGRVTYNEQYF.

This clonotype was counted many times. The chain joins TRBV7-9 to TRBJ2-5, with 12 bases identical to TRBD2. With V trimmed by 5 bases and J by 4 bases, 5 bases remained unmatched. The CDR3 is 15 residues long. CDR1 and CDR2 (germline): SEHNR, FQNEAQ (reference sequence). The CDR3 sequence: CASSPRTSGIETQYF. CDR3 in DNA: TGTGCCAGCAGCCCTCGGACTAGCGGGATAGAGACCCAGTACTTC.

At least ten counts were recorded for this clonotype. The CDR3 spells CASSSGTIYEQYF. The CDR3 bases are TGTGCCAGCAGTTCCGGGACTATATACGAGCAGTACTTC. The V and J genes are TRBV6-5 and TRBJ2-7; TRBD2 matches at 7 bases. V was clipped by 4 bases and J by 4 bases; unmatched bases: 4. CDR3 length equals 13 residues. From germline, CDR1 is MNHEY and CDR2 SVGAGI.

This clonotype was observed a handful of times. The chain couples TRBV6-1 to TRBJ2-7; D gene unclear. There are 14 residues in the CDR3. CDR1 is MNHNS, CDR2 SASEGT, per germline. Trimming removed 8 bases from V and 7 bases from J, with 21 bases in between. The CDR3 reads CASLRDLVYNEQYF. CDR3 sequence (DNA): TGTGCCAGCCTAAGGGATCTAGTCTACAATGAGCAGTACTTC.

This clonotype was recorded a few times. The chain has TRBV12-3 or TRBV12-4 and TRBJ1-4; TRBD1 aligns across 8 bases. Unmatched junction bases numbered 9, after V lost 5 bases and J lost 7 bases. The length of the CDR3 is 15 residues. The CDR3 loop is CASSPDRGWREKLFF. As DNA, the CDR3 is TGTGCCAGCAGTCCCGACAGGGGATGGCGTGAAAAACTGTTTTTT.

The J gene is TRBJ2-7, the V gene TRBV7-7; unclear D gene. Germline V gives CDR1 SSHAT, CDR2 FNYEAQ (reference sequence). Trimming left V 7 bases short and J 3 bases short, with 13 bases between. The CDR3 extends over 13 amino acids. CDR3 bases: TGTGCCAGCACCCCGCGGACCAACTACGAGCAGTACTTC. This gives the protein CASTPRTNYEQYF. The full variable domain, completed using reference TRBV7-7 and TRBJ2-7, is GAGVSQSPRYKVTKRGQDVTLRCDPISSHATLYWYQQALGQGPEFLTYFNYEAQPDKSGLPSDRFSAERPEGSISTLTIQRTEQRDSAMYRCASTPRTNYEQYFGPGTRLTVT.

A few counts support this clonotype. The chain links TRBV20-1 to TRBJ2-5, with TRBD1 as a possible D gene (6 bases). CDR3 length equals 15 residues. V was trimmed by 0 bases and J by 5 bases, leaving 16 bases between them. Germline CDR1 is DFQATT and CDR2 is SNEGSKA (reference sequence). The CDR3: CSARDQRGGWETQYF. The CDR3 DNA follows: TGCAGTGCTAGAGATCAGAGAGGGGGTTGGGAGACCCAGTACTTC.

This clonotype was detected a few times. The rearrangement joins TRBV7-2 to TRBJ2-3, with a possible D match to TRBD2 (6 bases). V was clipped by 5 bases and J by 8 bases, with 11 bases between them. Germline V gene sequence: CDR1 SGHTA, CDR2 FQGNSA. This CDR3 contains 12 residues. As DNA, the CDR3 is TGTGCCAGCAGCCCGGACGGGGGTACGCAGTATTTT. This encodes CASSPDGGTQYF.

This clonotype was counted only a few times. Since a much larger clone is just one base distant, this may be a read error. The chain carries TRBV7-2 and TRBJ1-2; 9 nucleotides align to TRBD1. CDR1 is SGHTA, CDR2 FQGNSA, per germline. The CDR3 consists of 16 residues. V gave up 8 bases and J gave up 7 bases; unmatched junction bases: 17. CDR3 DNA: TGTGCCAGCGGCCAACGACCGGGACAGGGAGGGGGTGGCTACACCTTC. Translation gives CASGQRPGQGGGGYTF.

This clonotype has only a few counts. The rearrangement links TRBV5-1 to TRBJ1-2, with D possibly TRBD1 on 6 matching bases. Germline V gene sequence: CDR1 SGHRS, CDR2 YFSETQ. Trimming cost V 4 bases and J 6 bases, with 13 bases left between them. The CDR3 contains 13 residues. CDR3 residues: CASSPGAGDGYTF. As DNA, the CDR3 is TGCGCCAGCAGCCCTGGGGCAGGGGATGGCTACACCTTC.

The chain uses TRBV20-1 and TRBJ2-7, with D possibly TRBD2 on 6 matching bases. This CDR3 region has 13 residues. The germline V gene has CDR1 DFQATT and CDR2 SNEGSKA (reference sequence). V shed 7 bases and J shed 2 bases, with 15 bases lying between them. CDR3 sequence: CSVGGKITYEQYF. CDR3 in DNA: TGCAGTGTCGGCGGGAAGATTACCTACGAGCAGTACTTC.

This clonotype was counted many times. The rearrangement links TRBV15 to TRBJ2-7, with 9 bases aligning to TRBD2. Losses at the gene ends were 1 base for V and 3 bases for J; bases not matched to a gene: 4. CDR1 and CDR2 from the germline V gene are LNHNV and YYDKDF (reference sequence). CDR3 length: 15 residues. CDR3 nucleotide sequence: TGTGCCACCAGCAGAGGATTAGCGGGAGACTACGAGCAGTACTTC. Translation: CATSRGLAGDYEQYF.

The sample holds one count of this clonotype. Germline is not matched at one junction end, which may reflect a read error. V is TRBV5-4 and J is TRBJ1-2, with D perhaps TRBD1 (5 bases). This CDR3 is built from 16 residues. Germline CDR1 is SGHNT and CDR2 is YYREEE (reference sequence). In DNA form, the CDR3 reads TGTGCCTGCAGCCCCCCGGGACGCGCGGCTAACTATGGCTACACCTTC. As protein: CACSPPGRAANYGYTF.

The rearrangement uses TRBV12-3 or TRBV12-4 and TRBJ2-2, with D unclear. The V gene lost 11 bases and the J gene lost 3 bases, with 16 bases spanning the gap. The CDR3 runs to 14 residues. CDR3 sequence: CAGTRAVDTGELFF. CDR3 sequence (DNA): TGTGCCGGCACCCGGGCCGTAGACACCGGGGAGCTGTTTTTT.

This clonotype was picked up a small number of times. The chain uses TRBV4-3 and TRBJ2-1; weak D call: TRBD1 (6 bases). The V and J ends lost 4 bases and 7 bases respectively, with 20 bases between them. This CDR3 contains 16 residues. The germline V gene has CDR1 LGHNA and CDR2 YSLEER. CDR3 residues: CASSPRGFGGGNEQFF. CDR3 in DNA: TGCGCCAGCAGCCCTCGCGGTTTTGGGGGCGGGAATGAGCAGTTCTTC.

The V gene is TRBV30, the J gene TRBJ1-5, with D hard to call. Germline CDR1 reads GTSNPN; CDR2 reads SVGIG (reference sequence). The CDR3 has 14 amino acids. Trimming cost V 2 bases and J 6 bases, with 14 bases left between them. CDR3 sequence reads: CAWSRTGWGQPQHF. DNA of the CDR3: TGTGCCTGGAGTAGAACGGGGTGGGGTCAGCCCCAGCATTTT.

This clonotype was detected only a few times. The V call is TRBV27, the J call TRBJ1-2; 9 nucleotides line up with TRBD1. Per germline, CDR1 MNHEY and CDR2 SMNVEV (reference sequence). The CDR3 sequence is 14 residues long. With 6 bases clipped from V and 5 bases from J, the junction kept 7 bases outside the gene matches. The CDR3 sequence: CASRLQGAEYGYTF. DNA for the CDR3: TGTGCCAGCAGACTACAGGGGGCAGAGTATGGCTACACCTTC.

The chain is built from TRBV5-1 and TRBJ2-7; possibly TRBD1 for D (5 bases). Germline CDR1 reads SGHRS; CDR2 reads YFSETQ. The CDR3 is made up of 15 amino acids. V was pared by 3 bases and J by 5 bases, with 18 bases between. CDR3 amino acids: CASSWTGTGTDEQYF. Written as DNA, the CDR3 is TGCGCCAGCAGCTGGACCGGTACAGGCACCGACGAGCAGTACTTC.

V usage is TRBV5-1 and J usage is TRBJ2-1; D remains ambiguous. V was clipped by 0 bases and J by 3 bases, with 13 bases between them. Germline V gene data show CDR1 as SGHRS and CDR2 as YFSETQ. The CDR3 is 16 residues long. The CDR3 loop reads CASSLGTVAFYNEQFF. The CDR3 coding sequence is TGCGCCAGCAGCTTGGGGACCGTAGCTTTCTACAATGAGCAGTTCTTC.

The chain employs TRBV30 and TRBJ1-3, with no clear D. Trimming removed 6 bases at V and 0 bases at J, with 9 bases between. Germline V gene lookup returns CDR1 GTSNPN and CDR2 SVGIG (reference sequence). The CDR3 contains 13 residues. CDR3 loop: CACMSDSGNTIYF. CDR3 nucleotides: TGTGCCTGTATGAGCGACTCTGGAAACACCATATATTTT.

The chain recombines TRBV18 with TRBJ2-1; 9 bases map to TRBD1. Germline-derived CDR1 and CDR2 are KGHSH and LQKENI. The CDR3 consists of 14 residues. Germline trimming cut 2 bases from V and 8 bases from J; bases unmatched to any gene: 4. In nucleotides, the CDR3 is TGTGCCAGCTCACCATCGACAGGGGGTGATGAGCAGTTCTTC. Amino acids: CASSPSTGGDEQFF. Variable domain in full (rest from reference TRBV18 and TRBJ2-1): NAGVMQNPRHLVRRRGQEARLRCSPMKGHSHVYWYRQLPEEGLKFMVYLQKENIIDESGMPKERFSAEFPKEGPSILRIQQVVRGDSAAYFCASSPSTGGDEQFFGPGTRLTVL.

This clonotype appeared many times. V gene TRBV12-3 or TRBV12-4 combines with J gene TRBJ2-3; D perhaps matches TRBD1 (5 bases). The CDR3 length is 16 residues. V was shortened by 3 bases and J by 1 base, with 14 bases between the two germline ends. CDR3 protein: CASSFFTGAGTDTQYF. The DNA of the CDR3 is TGTGCCAGCAGTTTTTTTACAGGCGCAGGCACAGATACGCAGTATTTT.

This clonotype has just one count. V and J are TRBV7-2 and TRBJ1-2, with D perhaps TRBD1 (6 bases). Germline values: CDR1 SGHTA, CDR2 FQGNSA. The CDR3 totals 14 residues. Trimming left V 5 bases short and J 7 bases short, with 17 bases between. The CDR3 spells CASSRIRTACGYTF. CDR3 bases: TGTGCCAGCAGCCGAATAAGGACAGCGTGTGGCTACACCTTC.

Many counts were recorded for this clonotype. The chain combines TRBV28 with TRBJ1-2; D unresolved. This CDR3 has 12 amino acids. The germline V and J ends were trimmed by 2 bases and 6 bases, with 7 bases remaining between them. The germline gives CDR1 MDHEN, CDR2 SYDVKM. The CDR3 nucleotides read TGTGCCAGCAGTTTAGGTCCGAATGGCTACACCTTC. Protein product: CASSLGPNGYTF.